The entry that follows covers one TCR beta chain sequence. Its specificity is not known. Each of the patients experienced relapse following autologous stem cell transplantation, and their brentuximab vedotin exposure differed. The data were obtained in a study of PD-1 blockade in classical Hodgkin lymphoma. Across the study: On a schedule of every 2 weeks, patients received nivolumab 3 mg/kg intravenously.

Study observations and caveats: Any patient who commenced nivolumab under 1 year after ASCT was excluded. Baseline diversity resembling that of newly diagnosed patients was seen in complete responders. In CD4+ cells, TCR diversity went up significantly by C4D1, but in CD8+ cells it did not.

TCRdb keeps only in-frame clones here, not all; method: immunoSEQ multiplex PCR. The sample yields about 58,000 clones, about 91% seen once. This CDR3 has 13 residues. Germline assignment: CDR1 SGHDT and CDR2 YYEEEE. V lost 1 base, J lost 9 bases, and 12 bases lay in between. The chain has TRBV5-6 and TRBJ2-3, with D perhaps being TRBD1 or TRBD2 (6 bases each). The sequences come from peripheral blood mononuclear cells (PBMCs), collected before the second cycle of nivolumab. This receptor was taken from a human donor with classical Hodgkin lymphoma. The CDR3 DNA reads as TGTGCCAGCAGCTTGTGGGGGGCCCCCACGCAGTATTTT. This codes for CASSLWGAPTQYF.